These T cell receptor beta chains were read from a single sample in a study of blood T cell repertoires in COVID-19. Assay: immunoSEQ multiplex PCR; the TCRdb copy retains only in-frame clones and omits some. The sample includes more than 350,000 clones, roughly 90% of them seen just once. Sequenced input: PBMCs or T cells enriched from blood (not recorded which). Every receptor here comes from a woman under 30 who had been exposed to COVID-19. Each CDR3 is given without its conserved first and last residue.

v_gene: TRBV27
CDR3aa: ASKGQSYEQY

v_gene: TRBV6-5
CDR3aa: ASSYNQGYDGYT

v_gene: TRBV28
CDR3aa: ASSGLEAF

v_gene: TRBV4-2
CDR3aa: ASSQEWTGASYEQY

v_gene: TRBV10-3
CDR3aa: AISEQRTGGEQF

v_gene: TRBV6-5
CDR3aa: ASSYSTGEKLF

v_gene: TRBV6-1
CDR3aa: ASSEGQKNSPLH

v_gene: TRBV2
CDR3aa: ASSVQGAFSELYEQY

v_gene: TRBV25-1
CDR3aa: ASSALRDRITEAF

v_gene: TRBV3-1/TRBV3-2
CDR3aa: ASSQDQTPYLAEAF

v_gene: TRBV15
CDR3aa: ATSRGSGATDTQY

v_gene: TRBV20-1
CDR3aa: SAIQNTEAF

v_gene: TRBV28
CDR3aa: ASSLSVYVNEKLF

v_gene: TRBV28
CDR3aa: ASRQDSPWQPQH

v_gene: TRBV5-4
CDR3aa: ASSLDRGASSYEQY

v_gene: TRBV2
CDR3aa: ASRELQGQRVNYGYT

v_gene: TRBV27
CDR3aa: ASSPVPGQGYYGYT

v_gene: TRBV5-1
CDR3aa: ASSLAGGTNTEAF

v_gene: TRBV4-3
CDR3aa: ASSQDIYYEQY

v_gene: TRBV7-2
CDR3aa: ASSLAGTINEKLF

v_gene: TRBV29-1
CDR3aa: SVEGQGLDEQY

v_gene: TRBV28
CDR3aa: ASSSPTGGGNQPQH

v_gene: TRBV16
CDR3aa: ASSQQLRDQPQH

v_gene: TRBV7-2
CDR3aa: ASSPQLTREGYT

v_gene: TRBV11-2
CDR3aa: ASSLLTSGVTDTQY

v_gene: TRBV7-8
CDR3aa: ASSSGRVRNYEQY

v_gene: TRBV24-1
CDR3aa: ATANGRRGGTYEQY

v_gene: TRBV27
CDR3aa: ASSPRTSGGKSITDTQY

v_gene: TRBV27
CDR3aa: ASSFSIGGDNEQF

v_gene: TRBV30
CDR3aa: AWRRGWAGELF

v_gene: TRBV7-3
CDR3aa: ASSLTTATNEKLF

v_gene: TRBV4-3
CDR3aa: ASSQAPGGLSISPLH

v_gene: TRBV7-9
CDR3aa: ASSLGGRETQY

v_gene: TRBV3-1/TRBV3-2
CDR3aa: ASSQGREIEAF

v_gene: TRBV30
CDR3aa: AWSGQSSNQPQH

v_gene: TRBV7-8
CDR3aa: ASSLVRGPLMNTEAF

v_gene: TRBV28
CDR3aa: ASRSGVGDTQY

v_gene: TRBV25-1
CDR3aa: ASSERGQGASEQF

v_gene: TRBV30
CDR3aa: AWSVRGQGHYNQPQH

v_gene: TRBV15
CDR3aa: ATSREMTVGSGANVLT

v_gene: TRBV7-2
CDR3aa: ASSLAGQGLGT

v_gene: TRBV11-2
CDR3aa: ASSLGAGPQETQY

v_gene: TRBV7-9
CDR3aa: ASSLVPRQGADTQY

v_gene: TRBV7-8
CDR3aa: ASSFGTSGTYEQY

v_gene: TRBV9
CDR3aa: ASSVSGGSYNEQF

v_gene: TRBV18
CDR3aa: ASSPRGGATNEKLF

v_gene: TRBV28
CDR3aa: ASSLQGTKNIQY

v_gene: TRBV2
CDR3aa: ASSDDEETGVEAF

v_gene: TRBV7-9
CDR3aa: ASRRTVGTEAF

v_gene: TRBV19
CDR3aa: ASSVLSSYNEQF

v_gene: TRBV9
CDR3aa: ASSLRLVWQF

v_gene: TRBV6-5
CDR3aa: ASNNRDRGNYGYT

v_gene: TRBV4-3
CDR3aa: ASSKGLVNTEAF

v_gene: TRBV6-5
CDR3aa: ASSYSQGLNTQY

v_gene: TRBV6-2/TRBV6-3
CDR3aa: ASSPLLFNYGYT

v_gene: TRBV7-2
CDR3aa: ASSLGSVGSPLH

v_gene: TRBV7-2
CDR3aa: ASSLGGQGGSSYEQY

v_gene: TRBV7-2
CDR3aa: ASSLTGGVHGYT

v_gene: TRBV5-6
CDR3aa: ASTRTGSGELF

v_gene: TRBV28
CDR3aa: ASSFSGNPGEQY